The clone carrying this TCR beta chain was observed a few times. There are 18 residues in the CDR3. Trimming cost V 5 bases and J 0 bases; bases outside gene matches: 7. CDR1 is SEHNR, CDR2 FQNEAQ, per germline (reference sequence). The data are from a study of spatial heterogeneity in lung cancer. Time point described: sample taken at primary tumor resection. Whole RNA from tumor, nontumor lung or frozen PBMC was sequenced unsorted. Individually, TCR cDNA molecules were each labelled with a unique molecular identifier. TCRdb ran MiXCR on the 5' RACE reads and lists one entry per CDR3 protein. The sample contains approximately 49,000 distinct CDR3 sequences, less than 5.5% of which appear only once.

The TCR sequence derives from a male donor with early-stage non-small cell lung cancer. Sequencing was performed on PBMCs, taken at surgery. V is TRBV7-9 and J is TRBJ2-1; 13 nucleotides line up with TRBD2. CDR3 nucleotide sequence: TGTGCCAGCAGCCTGACTAGCGGGAGGCCGAGCTCCTACAATGAGCAGTTCTTC. It is translated as CASSLTSGRPSSYNEQFF.